This T cell receptor beta chain was captured by sequencing in a study of human T cells and chemical hapten exposure. This clonotype was seen many times. What it recognizes is unknown. Broader study findings: Because they had alopecia, donors may respond immunologically unlike healthy people. As patch test score rose, PT1 expanded TCR counts tended to rise as well.

There are 15 residues in the CDR3. Trimming took 4 bases from V and 6 from J; bases not matched to a gene: 2. Germline CDR1 and CDR2: LGHDT and YNNKEL (reference sequence). Time point here: pre-sensitization, week 0. Treatment of the sample: therapeutic diphenylcyclopropenone sensitization with weekly scalp DPC. TCRdb called the RACE reads again in MiXCR, with one record for every CDR3 protein. The table includes approximately 60,000 distinct CDR3 sequences, more than 9% detected once. The sample here was whole blood, taken in connection with sensitization to the hapten diphenylcyclopropenone (DPC). The chain couples TRBV3-1 to TRBJ2-1; 14 bases map to TRBD2. The receptor comes from a man in his forties or fifties with alopecia areata. Some clones in this sample may be carry-over from other donors' samples. The CDR3 spells CASSLGLAGGNEQFF. In DNA form, the CDR3 reads TGTGCCAGCAGCCTAGGACTAGCGGGAGGCAATGAGCAGTTCTTC.